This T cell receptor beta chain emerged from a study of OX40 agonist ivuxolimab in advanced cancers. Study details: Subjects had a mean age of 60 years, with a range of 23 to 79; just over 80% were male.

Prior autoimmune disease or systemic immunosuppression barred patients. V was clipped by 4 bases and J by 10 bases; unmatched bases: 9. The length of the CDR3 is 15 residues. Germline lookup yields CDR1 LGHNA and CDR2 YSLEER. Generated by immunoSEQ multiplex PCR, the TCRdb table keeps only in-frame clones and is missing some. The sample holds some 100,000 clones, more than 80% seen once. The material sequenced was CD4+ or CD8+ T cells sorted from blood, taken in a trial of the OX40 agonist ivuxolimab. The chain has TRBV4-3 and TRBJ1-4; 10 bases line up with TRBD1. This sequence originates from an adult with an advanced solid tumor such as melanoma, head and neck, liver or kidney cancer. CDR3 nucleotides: TGCGCCAGCAGCCCTGGGGGGACAGGGGCGGGAAAACTGTTTTTT. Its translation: CASSPGGTGAGKLFF.